These 9 T cell receptor beta chains were sequenced from one sample in a study of blood T cell repertoires in COVID-19. TCRdb keeps only in-frame clones here, not all; method: immunoSEQ multiplex PCR. The sample has under 250,000 clones; around 80% are singletons. Material: peripheral blood. These receptors all stem from a man between 35 and 55 years old with acute or convalescent COVID-19.

This clone occurred once. The chain joins TRBV7-2 to TRBJ2-3; no firm D call. V lost 5 bases and J 6 bases, leaving 6 bases between the germline ends. The CDR3 is 11 residues long. Germline CDR1 reads SGHTA; CDR2 reads FQGNSA. The CDR3 sequence is CASSPRDTQYF. The CDR3 region has the DNA TGTGCCAGCAGCCCACGGGATACGCAGTATTTT.

This chain connects TRBV5-1 to TRBJ1-2; 10 bases match TRBD1. Trimming removed 6 bases from V and 8 bases from J; junction bases left unmatched: 10. The germline gives CDR1 SGHRS, CDR2 YFSETQ. The CDR3 covers 14 residues. This CDR3 reads CASTKVGQGKGYTF. CDR3 in DNA: TGCGCCAGCACCAAGGTGGGACAGGGGAAAGGCTACACCTTC.

V is TRBV11-2 and J is TRBJ2-1; 7 nucleotides line up with TRBD2. The CDR3 spans 17 residues. The V segment lost 0 bases and the J segment 7 bases; nucleotides outside the gene matches: 12. Germline V gene data show CDR1 as SGHAT and CDR2 as FQNNGV. The CDR3 protein is CASSLDRTRMGGNEQFF. In DNA form, the CDR3 reads TGTGCCAGCAGCTTAGACCGGACTAGGATGGGAGGGAATGAGCAGTTCTTC. Complete variable domain (other parts from reference TRBV11-2 and TRBJ2-1): EAGVAQSPRYKIIEKRQSVAFWCNPISGHATLYWYQQILGQGPKLLIQFQNNGVVDDSQLPKDRFSAERLKGVDSTLKIQPAKLEDSAVYLCASSLDRTRMGGNEQFFGPGTRLTVL.

This sequence joins TRBV30 and TRBJ2-5; possibly TRBD1 for D (6 bases). From germline, CDR1 is GTSNPN and CDR2 SVGIG (reference sequence). The CDR3 totals 16 residues. Trimming removed 2 bases at V and 4 bases at J, with 20 bases between. CDR3 protein: CAWSQGTIGLGETQYF. The CDR3, as DNA: TGTGCCTGGAGTCAGGGGACGATTGGTTTGGGAGAGACCCAGTACTTC. The full variable domain, in which reference TRBV30 and TRBJ2-5 provide the parts outside the CDR3, is SQTIHQWPATLVQPVGSPLSLECTVEGTSNPNLYWYRQAAGRGLQLLFYSVGIGQISSEVPQNLSASRPQDRQFILSSKKLLLSDSGFYLCAWSQGTIGLGETQYFGPGTRLLVL.

This chain uses TRBV19 with TRBJ1-5, with TRBD1 identical over 7 bases. Germline V CDR1 and CDR2: LNHDA, SQIVND (reference sequence). This CDR3 spans 14 amino acids. The V segment lost 5 bases and the J segment 4 bases; nucleotides outside the gene matches: 5. The CDR3 spells CASSPAGGNQPQHF. CDR3 bases: TGTGCCAGTAGTCCGGCAGGGGGAAATCAGCCCCAGCATTTT. The whole variable domain, remainder taken from reference TRBV19 and TRBJ1-5, is DGGITQSPKYLFRKEGQNVTLSCEQNLNHDAMYWYRQDPGQGLRLIYYSQIVNDFQKGDIAEGYSVSREKKESFPLTVTSAQKNPTAFYLCASSPAGGNQPQHFGDGTRLSIL.

There are a few counts of this clone. This chain connects TRBV18 to TRBJ2-4; D may be TRBD2 (5 bases). Trimming pared 0 bases from V and 8 bases from J, leaving 11 bases between. The V gene's germline CDR1 is KGHSH and CDR2 LQKENI. The CDR3 length is 14 residues. As DNA, the CDR3 is TGTGCCAGCTCACCACCCTGGTCGAGGGACATTCAGTACTTC. Protein sequence: CASSPPWSRDIQYF.

V usage is TRBV15 and J usage is TRBJ1-1, with 8 positions matching TRBD1. The germline CDR1 and CDR2 sequences are LNHNV and YYDKDF (reference sequence). V lost 3 bases, J lost 9 bases, and 3 bases stayed unmatched. This CDR3 region has 12 residues. CDR3 region: CATSSGTGKAFF. CDR3 coding DNA: TGTGCCACCAGCAGTGGGACAGGTAAAGCTTTCTTT.

The chain uses TRBV7-9 and TRBJ1-3; TRBD1 might be the D (6 bases). The CDR3 sequence is 16 residues long. Germline V gene sequence: CDR1 SEHNR, CDR2 FQNEAQ (reference sequence). The V gene lost 5 bases and the J gene lost 2 bases, with 16 bases spanning the gap. The CDR3: CASSLLPTGTGNTIYF. The DNA for the CDR3 is TGTGCCAGCAGCCTTCTTCCCACAGGGACTGGAAACACCATATATTTT.

There are a few counts of this clone. The genes are TRBV30 and TRBJ2-1, with 12 bases identical to TRBD2. The CDR3 runs 16 residues. The V and J ends lost 5 bases and 15 bases, in that order; junction bases with no gene match: 20. The germline V gene encodes CDR1 GTSNPN and CDR2 SVGIG (reference sequence). The CDR3 DNA follows: TGTGCCTGGCTCCCCGTCCTAGCGGGAGGGAACGAGGGAAGGTTCTTC. Its translation: CAWLPVLAGGNEGRFF.